These 9 T cell receptor beta chains originate from one sample sequenced in a study of OX40 agonist ivuxolimab in advanced cancers. Generated by immunoSEQ multiplex PCR, the TCRdb table keeps only in-frame clones and is missing some. Counted here are about 99,000 clones, around 96% occurring once; the ten biggest clones make up roughly 2%. The sequencing here drew on CD4+ or CD8+ T cells sorted from blood, taken in a trial of the OX40 agonist ivuxolimab. The source of these receptors is an adult with an advanced solid tumor such as melanoma, head and neck, liver or kidney cancer.

The rearrangement joins TRBV7-9 to TRBJ1-5; D call uncertain. Germline V gene lookup returns CDR1 SEHNR and CDR2 FQNEAQ (reference sequence). The length of the CDR3 is 13 residues. The germline V and J ends were trimmed by 1 base and 6 bases, with 7 bases remaining between them. The CDR3 DNA reads TGTGCCAGCAGCTTAGAAGGGTTTCAGCCCCAGCATTTT. It codes for CASSLEGFQPQHF. The whole variable domain, remainder taken from reference TRBV7-9 and TRBJ1-5, is DTGVSQNPRHKITKRGQNVTFRCDPISEHNRLYWYRQTLGQGPEFLTYFQNEAQLEKSRLLSDRFSAERPKGSFSTLEIQRTEQGDSAMYLCASSLEGFQPQHFGDGTRLSIL.

The genes are TRBV6-6 and TRBJ2-5, with TRBD1 as a possible D gene (5 bases). V was clipped by 0 bases and J by 4 bases, with 9 bases between them. The CDR3 has 14 residues. CDR1 MNHNY and CDR2 SVGAGI come from the germline V gene (reference sequence). The CDR3 loop reads CASSYSGPGETQYF. DNA for the CDR3: TGTGCCAGCAGTTACTCGGGGCCAGGAGAGACCCAGTACTTC.

The gene calls are TRBV9 and TRBJ2-7; 8 bases agree with TRBD1. The CDR3 runs 14 residues. J was trimmed by 4 bases and V by 3 bases; bases with no gene match: 6. Germline lookup yields CDR1 SGDLS and CDR2 YYNGEE. CDR3 in DNA: TGTGCCAGCAGCGCCGGGACAGGAAATTACGAGCAGTACTTC. Translated: CASSAGTGNYEQYF. Supplemented by reference TRBV9 and TRBJ2-7, the full variable domain reads DSGVTQTPKHLITATGQRVTLRCSPRSGDLSVYWYQQSLDQGLQFLIQYYNGEERAKGNILERFSAQQFPDLHSELNLSSLELGDSALYFCASSAGTGNYEQYFGPGTRLTVT.

The chain has TRBV11-2 and TRBJ1-1; no clear D gene. The germline V and J ends were trimmed by 3 bases and 7 bases, with 9 bases remaining between them. Germline V gene sequence: CDR1 SGHAT, CDR2 FQNNGV. CDR3 length: 12 amino acids. CDR3 DNA sequence: TGTGCCAGCAGCTTGGACCGACTTGAAGCTTTCTTT. It yields the protein CASSLDRLEAFF.

Here the CDR3 DNA reads TGTGCCAGCAGCGCGGGGCAAAGGGCAAGCACAGATACGCAGTATTTT. It translates to CASSAGQRASTDTQYF. V gene TRBV9 combines with J gene TRBJ2-3; D tentatively reads TRBD1 or TRBD2 (5 bases each). The V end was cut by 3 bases, the J end by 0 bases, with 14 bases between. CDR3 length equals 16 residues. Germline CDR1 and CDR2: SGDLS and YYNGEE. The full variable domain, completed using reference TRBV9 and TRBJ2-3, is DSGVTQTPKHLITATGQRVTLRCSPRSGDLSVYWYQQSLDQGLQFLIQYYNGEERAKGNILERFSAQQFPDLHSELNLSSLELGDSALYFCASSAGQRASTDTQYFGPGTRLTVL.

This chain uses TRBV29-1 with TRBJ2-7; TRBD1 is a possible D gene (6 bases). This CDR3 has 13 amino acids. Germline values: CDR1 SQVTM, CDR2 ANQGSEA. Trimming took off 5 bases at V and 2 bases at J, with 13 bases between the two ends. CDR3 amino acids: CSVPGTKAYEQYF. The CDR3 DNA is TGCAGCGTTCCCGGGACAAAAGCCTACGAGCAGTACTTC.

The gene calls are TRBV27 and TRBJ2-1, with TRBD1 matching over 7 bases. V shed 6 bases, J shed 5 bases, and the junction held 4 bases outside the gene matches. The CDR3 consists of 13 residues. Germline V gives CDR1 MNHEY, CDR2 SMNVEV (reference sequence). In DNA form, the CDR3 reads TGTGCCAGCAGCTTTGGGACAGACAATGAGCAGTTCTTC. It specifies CASSFGTDNEQFF.

The V call is TRBV7-9, the J call TRBJ1-4, with TRBD1 matching 7 bases. Germline V CDR1 and CDR2: SEHNR, FQNEAQ (reference sequence). This CDR3 is built from 14 residues. After removal of 6 bases from V and 5 bases from J, the junction contained 6 bases not matched to a gene. CDR3 sequence (DNA): TGTGCCAGCAGGACAGGGTCAGAGAATGAAAAACTGTTTTTT. This codes for CASRTGSENEKLFF.

The chain uses TRBV6-5 and TRBJ1-6; D perhaps matches TRBD1 (5 bases). CDR1 is MNHEY and CDR2 is SVGAGI in the germline V gene. Trimming took off 7 bases at V and 5 bases at J, with 15 bases between the two ends. The CDR3 runs to 15 residues. CDR3 nucleotides: TGTGCCAGCAATGCAGGGAGCGTCGATAATTCACCCCTCCACTTT. Translated, it gives CASNAGSVDNSPLHF.